The entry that follows covers one TCR beta chain sequence. CD45RO-negative cells were positively selected for CCR7, leaving out terminally differentiated effector memory CD45RA+ cells. The record originates from a study of shared clonotypes between healthy human individuals. Trimming took 0 bases from V and 5 from J, leaving 12 bases between them. This CDR3 is built from 14 residues. In germline, CDR1 is SGHDT, CDR2 YYEEEE. Produced via immunoSEQ multiplex PCR; TCRdb's table is partial and in-frame only. The sample records more than 500,000 clones, roughly 95% being singletons. The chain combines TRBV5-6 with TRBJ2-7; TRBD2 is a possible D gene (6 bases). Sequenced material: naive CD8+ T cells sorted from blood. The receptor's source is a woman in her twenties or thirties in good health. This chain's CDR3 is CASSLGTSTHEQYF. The CDR3 DNA reads as TGTGCCAGCAGCTTGGGTACTAGCACCCACGAGCAGTACTTC.